The 5 T cell receptor gamma chains given below trace back to one sample, sequenced in a study of intestinal T cells in coeliac disease. Using 200 to 250 ng of biopsy DNA, TRG was amplified with LymphoTrack primers. TCRdb reanalysed the multiplex PCR reads with CATT. The sample contains around 500 gamma-chain clones, around 53% of which appear only once. Roughly 10 formalin-fixed paraffin-embedded scrolls, each 5 µm thick, supplied each case's genomic DNA. The sequenced material came from a duodenal biopsy. These receptors originate from a human donor who served as a control with a normal duodenal biopsy, not a healthy volunteer.

This clone was counted a few times. This DNA's translation differs at residue 9 from TCRdb's protein, which comes from a much larger clone; a read error is likely, and the protein shown is translated from the DNA. The chain is built from TRGV3 and TRGJ1 or TRGJ2. Germline V gene data show CDR1 as VTNTFY and CDR2 as YDVSTARD (reference sequence). Trimming took 0 bases from V and 11 from J; bases not matched to a gene: 7. CDR3 length: 12 amino acids. CDR3 nucleotide sequence: TGTGCCACCTGGGACAGGGACAGTGAGAAACTCTTT. Its protein product is CATWDRDSEKLF.

This clone was seen a single time. The J gene is TRGJP1, the V gene TRGV10. TRGV10 counts as an open reading frame of uncertain function. V lost 8 bases, J lost 10 bases, and 14 bases stayed unmatched. This CDR3 comprises 14 residues. CDR3 sequence: CAAWDYLLAWFKIF. The CDR3 bases are TGTGCTGCGTGGGATTACTTACTGGCTTGGTTCAAGATATTT.

Of note for this clone: This DNA's translation and the protein TCRdb lists, from a much larger clone, do not match at residue 4, likely due to a read error; the protein shown is translated from the DNA. CDR3: CATRDGPTKLF. As DNA, the CDR3 is TGTGCCACCCGGGACGGGCCTACGAAACTCTTT. The chain uses TRGV2 and TRGJ1 or TRGJ2. The CDR3 sequence is 11 residues long. CDR1 and CDR2 from the germline V gene are EGSNGY and YDSYNSKV.

Details on this clone: This may stem from a read error, because a much larger clone lies one nucleotide away. Different DNA sequences within this sample yield the same CDR3. The chain recombines TRGV2 with TRGJP2. The germline CDR1 and CDR2 sequences are EGSNGY and YDSYNSKV. This CDR3 is built from 18 residues. The CDR3 sequence is CATWPGGATYSSDWIKTF. The CDR3, as DNA: TGTGCCACCTGGCCTGGAGGGGCGACTTATAGTAGTGATTGGATCAAGACGTTC.

The chain links TRGV9 to TRGJ1 or TRGJ2. V dropped 0 bases and J dropped 3; count of bases not matched to a gene: 5. Germline V lookup: CDR1 GITISATS, CDR2 ISYDGTV (reference sequence). The CDR3 contains 14 residues. The DNA for the CDR3 is TGTGCCTTGTGGGAGGTGCGAAGTTATTATAAGAAACTCTTT. This gives the protein CALWEVRSYYKKLF.